The entry below describes one TCR beta chain. The target antigen is unknown. Other nucleotide sequences in the sample specify the same CDR3. This sample is part of a study of glioma-infiltrating T cells after dendritic cell vaccination. Study-level points and caveats: Survival was not directly related to TCR clonality in these patients.

Germline CDR1 reads SGHRS; CDR2 reads YFSETQ. Deletions cut 0 bases from V and 5 bases from J, with 11 bases between. The CDR3 is 14 amino acids. Profiling relied on immunoSEQ multiplex PCR, and the TCRdb table lists in-frame clones only, not all of them. The table includes approximately 91,000 clones, approximately 78% detected once. Described time point: after dendritic cell vaccination, including at tumor progression/relapse. The gene calls are TRBV5-1 and TRBJ2-5; a weak D match, TRBD1 (6 bases). The clonotype originates from a human donor with glioblastoma. Sequenced material: blood, taken after dendritic cell vaccination. CDR3 nucleotide sequence: TGCGCCAGCAGCTTGGAAGGGGGTAGGGAGACCCAGTACTTC. Translating gives CASSLEGGRETQYF.